This T cell receptor (beta chain) was retrieved from a study of T-cell memory formation after mild COVID-19 (dated by TCRdb to the early 2020s). About the study as a whole: Most TCR sequence clusters were specific to one of the two donors. Longitudinal TCRalpha and TCRbeta repertoire sequencing tracked T-cell clones expanding and contracting after mild COVID-19 in a couple of donors. The cohort was made up of two young adult volunteers, one female and one male, who were previously healthy.

PBMCs were isolated by Ficoll-Paque density gradient centrifugation. A remark on this clonotype: What antigen it recognizes has not been identified. Per-nucleotide qualities are absent, and no much larger clonotype sits a single base away.

CDR1 and CDR2, looked up from the germline V gene (reference sequence), are LGHDT and YNNKEL. V drops 4 bases and J drops 6 bases, leaving 19 bases in between. The CDR3 runs 15 residues from the cysteine to the phenylalanine. The CDR3 DNA has 45 bases and is translated from base 1. The instrument was an Illumina NovaSeq 6000. Using 5'RACE with constant-segment primers, TCRalpha and TCRbeta cDNA libraries were constructed, with sample barcodes and unique molecular identifiers added in the process. RNA was extracted from every sample with Trizol reagent. The libraries were amplified in two PCR steps, and the second step added a second sample barcode and Illumina TruSeq adapters. Libraries were sequenced on an Illumina NovaSeq with 2 x 150 bp paired-end reads. Per the authors' processing: With migec v1.2.7, reads were demultiplexed and then collapsed into UMI-guided consensus sequences. Using mixcr v2.1.11, UMI consensuses were aligned to TRA and TRB V and J templates and then assembled into clonotypes. A clonotype was counted as expanded or contracted only if both edgeR and NoisET called the change significant, with noise models trained on biological replicates. For edgeR calls, the cutoffs were a false discovery rate-adjusted p below 0.01 and a log2 fold-change threshold of 1. As an exploratory analysis of dynamics, PCA with hierarchical clustering was applied to max-normalized trajectories of the 1000 most abundant clonotypes. The CD4 or CD8 phenotype of responding clones was assigned using the separately sequenced CD4+ and CD8+ repertoires. TCRdb reran the public reads through fastp at Q25 and MiXCR, keeping productive beta chains. Rows with one shared CDR3 protein collapse into an entry with the most common genes and DNA. TCRdb's processing, not the authors' own work, is the source of the V and J calls. Present in this sample are approximately 500,000 distinct CDR3 sequences, nearly 25% of which were seen just once. The top ten clonotypes cover approximately 12% of the sample.

Broader findings and caveats from the paper: Clones contracting from day 15 to 85 had balanced CD4/CD8 phenotypes, while a second wave expanding from day 15 to 37 was biased towards CD4+. Only two mild cases were covered in the study, and larger cohorts including severe cases with pre-infection samples were considered necessary. The detection of some responding clones in pre-infection memory suggests that pre-existing cross-reactive memory T cells joined the SARS-CoV-2 response. SARS-CoV-2 specificity of the second-wave clones peaking on day 37 was not confirmed. Contracting CD4+ clones were located mainly in the CM and EM memory subsets, whereas CD8+ clones were found to be enriched in EMRA.

Sequencing was carried out using PBMCs or a T cell subset sorted from them (not recorded which). The chain is assembled from TRBV3-1 and TRBJ2-7, with the D gene uncertain. This clonotype was sampled from an adult woman who had mild COVID-19 (a few samples of this study predate the infection). The sample titles of this study are shuffled in the database, so cell type and time point are left out; the donor was told from shared clones. The CDR3 loop reads CASSPYGPTDTEQYF. The DNA sequence is as follows: TGTGCCAGCAGCCCATACGGACCAACTGATACCGAGCAGTACTTC.